The 13 T cell receptor beta chains reported below all come from one sample, sequenced in a study of cytomegalovirus exposure and HLA in healthy donors. The PCR ran on 60 Vbeta and 13 Jbeta primers. TCRdb keeps only in-frame clones here, not all; method: immunoSEQ multiplex PCR. The sample has roughly 200,000 clones, about three quarters seen once. Material for sequencing was PBMCs. The receptors derive from a woman aged 55-69 years in good health and CMV-seropositive.

This sequence joins TRBV5-1 and TRBJ2-7; 8 positions agree with TRBD1. Germline lookup yields CDR1 SGHRS and CDR2 YFSETQ. CDR3 length: 15 residues. V gave up 1 base and J gave up 1 base; unmatched junction bases: 4. CDR3 DNA: TGCGCCAGCAGCTTGTCGCAGGGGGCTTCCTACGAGCAGTACTTC. It specifies CASSLSQGASYEQYF.

This clone was counted a single time. The chain uses TRBV18 and TRBJ1-1; D remains unclear. The V gene's germline CDR1 is KGHSH and CDR2 LQKENI. Trimming removed 4 bases from V and 0 bases from J, with 6 bases in between. The CDR3 has 13 residues. In DNA form, the CDR3 reads TGTGCCAGCTCACGAACTATGAACACTGAAGCTTTCTTT. This translates into CASSRTMNTEAFF.

J is TRBJ1-2 and V is TRBV7-8, with TRBD1 as a possible D gene (5 bases). CDR1 is SGHVS and CDR2 is FQNEAQ in the germline V gene. Trimming took off 5 bases at V and 0 bases at J, with 13 bases between the two ends. The CDR3 spans 15 residues. The CDR3 nucleotides are TGTGCCAGCAGCAAGCGGGACGGTGCTAACTATGGCTACACCTTC. This gives the protein CASSKRDGANYGYTF. Full variable domain (rest looked up from reference TRBV7-8 and TRBJ1-2): GAGVSQSPRYKVAKRGQDVALRCDPISGHVSLFWYQQALGQGPEFLTYFQNEAQLDKSGLPSDRFFAERPEGSVSTLKIQRTQQEDSAVYLCASSKRDGANYGYTFGSGTRLTVV.

There are a few counts of this clone. V is TRBV18 and J is TRBJ2-7; 9 positions agree with TRBD1. After removal of 2 bases from V and 6 bases from J, the junction contained 2 bases not matched to a gene. The CDR3 extends over 13 amino acids. Germline lookup yields CDR1 KGHSH and CDR2 LQKENI. The CDR3 loop reads CASSPGQGSEQYF. CDR3 DNA sequence: TGTGCCAGCTCACCAGGACAGGGGAGCGAGCAGTACTTC.

V is TRBV5-1 and J is TRBJ2-2; the D gene is possibly TRBD1 (5 bases). This CDR3 has 15 amino acids. With 7 bases removed from V and 2 bases from J, the gap between germline ends came to 15 bases. The germline V gene has CDR1 SGHRS and CDR2 YFSETQ. The CDR3 protein is CASALGQGNTGELFF. CDR3 coding DNA: TGCGCCAGCGCCCTCGGGCAGGGTAACACCGGGGAGCTGTTTTTT.

This chain uses TRBV28 with TRBJ1-4; D might be TRBD1 (5 bases). CDR1 MDHEN and CDR2 SYDVKM come from the germline V gene. The CDR3 contains 11 residues. Trimming pared 10 bases from V and 8 bases from J, leaving 11 bases between. Here the CDR3 reads CAIQGVEKLFF. The CDR3 DNA is TGTGCCATCCAGGGTGTCGAAAAACTGTTTTTT.

This rearrangement joins TRBV27 to TRBJ2-3, with D possibly TRBD1 on 5 matching bases. The CDR3 contains 17 residues. Germline V gene sequence: CDR1 MNHEY, CDR2 SMNVEV (reference sequence). V was cut by 4 bases and J by 3 bases, with 20 bases left in between. The chain's CDR3 is CASSSAGSPVGTDTQYF. The CDR3, as DNA: TGTGCCAGCAGTTCAGCAGGGTCCCCTGTTGGTACAGATACGCAGTATTTT.

This clone was recorded a few times. V and J are TRBV2 and TRBJ2-1; no clear D gene. The germline V gene has CDR1 SNHLY and CDR2 FYNNEI. The CDR3 has 15 amino acids. Trimming pared 6 bases from V and 0 bases from J, leaving 12 bases between. This CDR3 reads CASSPQLYSYNEQFF. CDR3 bases: TGTGCCAGCAGCCCGCAACTCTACTCCTACAATGAGCAGTTCTTC.

This clone was counted only a few times. J is TRBJ2-7 and V is TRBV25-1; D call uncertain. The CDR3 is 14 residues long. Trimming cost V 6 bases and J 0 bases, with 12 bases left between them. Germline values: CDR1 MGHDK, CDR2 SYGVNS. CDR3 nucleotides: TGTGCCAGCAGAGAAAATGGAGTCTCCTACGAGCAGTACTTC. Translating gives CASRENGVSYEQYF.

This clone has a handful of counts. This rearrangement joins TRBV19 to TRBJ2-7; perhaps TRBD2 as D (5 bases). This CDR3 region has 13 residues. CDR1 and CDR2 (germline): LNHDA, SQIVND (reference sequence). V lost 3 bases and J 5 bases, leaving 11 bases between the germline ends. The CDR3 bases are TGTGCCAGTAGTATGGGGATAGCGAACGAGCAGTACTTC. Translation gives CASSMGIANEQYF.

V usage is TRBV6-5 and J usage is TRBJ2-1; 8 nucleotides align to TRBD2. The CDR3 is made up of 15 amino acids. V gave up 0 bases and J gave up 5 bases; unmatched junction bases: 3. In germline, CDR1 is MNHEY, CDR2 SVGAGI. DNA of the CDR3: TGTGCCAGCAGTTACTCACGGGGGGGGAACAATGAGCAGTTCTTC. It translates to CASSYSRGGNNEQFF.

The genes are TRBV10-3 and TRBJ1-2; 7 bases are a match to TRBD1. Germline V CDR1 and CDR2: ENHRY, SYGVKD. This CDR3 spans 13 amino acids. With 6 bases clipped from V and 8 bases from J, the junction kept 9 bases outside the gene matches. CDR3 nucleotides: TGTGCCATCAGCAGGACAGGCCCTGAGGGCTACACCTTC. Amino acids: CAISRTGPEGYTF.

The rearrangement joins TRBV11-2 to TRBJ2-4, with D hard to call. CDR3 length equals 13 residues. Trimming pared 5 bases from V and 8 bases from J, leaving 13 bases between. Germline values: CDR1 SGHAT, CDR2 FQNNGV. CDR3 coding DNA: TGTGCCAGCAGCGTCGGGTTTCGGGACATTCAGTACTTC. Protein: CASSVGFRDIQYF.